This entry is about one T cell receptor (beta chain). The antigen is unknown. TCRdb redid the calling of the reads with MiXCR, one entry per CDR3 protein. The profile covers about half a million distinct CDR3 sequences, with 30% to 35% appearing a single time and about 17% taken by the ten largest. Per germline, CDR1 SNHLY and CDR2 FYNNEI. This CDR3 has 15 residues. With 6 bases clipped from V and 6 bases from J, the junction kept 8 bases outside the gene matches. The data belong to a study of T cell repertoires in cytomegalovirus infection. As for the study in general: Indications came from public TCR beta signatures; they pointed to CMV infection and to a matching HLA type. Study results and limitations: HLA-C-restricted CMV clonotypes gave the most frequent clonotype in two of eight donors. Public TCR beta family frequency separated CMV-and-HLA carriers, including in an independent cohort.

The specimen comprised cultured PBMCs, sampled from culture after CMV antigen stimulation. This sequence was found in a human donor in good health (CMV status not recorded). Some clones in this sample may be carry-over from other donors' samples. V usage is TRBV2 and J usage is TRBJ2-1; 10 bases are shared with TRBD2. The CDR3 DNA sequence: TGTGCCAGCAGGGAGCTAGCGGGAGCCCCCAATGAGCAGTTCTTC. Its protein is CASRELAGAPNEQFF.